This entry describes one TCR beta chain. Its cognate antigen is unknown. This sample stems from a study of CD8+ T cells in alopecia areata. The wider study: Patients received oral tofacitinib, 5 to 10 mg twice daily, for moderate-to-severe alopecia areata.

Study-level points and caveats: Expanded CD8+ clones among the top 100, as well as scalp clonality, were significantly decreased by tofacitinib. It was less clear whether patients shared TCRs than it was in mice, possibly because of HLA.

Investigators isolated RNA and reverse transcribed it into cDNA to act as the sequencing template. The method was immunoSEQ multiplex PCR; TCRdb's version includes in-frame clones alone and lacks a portion of them. The repertoire holds 110,000 or so clones, with about three fifths as singletons. Germline CDR1 and CDR2: LNHDA and SQIVND (reference sequence). Deletions cut 3 bases from V and 2 bases from J, with 14 bases between. This CDR3 is 15 amino acids long. Treatment given: oral pan-JAK inhibitor, 5-10 mg twice daily. Peripheral blood samples and lesional scalp punch biopsies were obtained from alopecia areata patients.

This receptor was obtained from a human donor with alopecia areata. The V and J genes are TRBV19 and TRBJ2-7, with D possibly being TRBD2 (6 bases). The specimen comprised CD8+ T cells sorted from blood, sampled at week 4, from a patient treated with tofacitinib. The DNA for the CDR3 is TGTGCCAGTAGTATTTTCGGGGGACCAACCTACGAGCAGTACTTC. Encoded protein: CASSIFGGPTYEQYF.